This TCR beta chain was retrieved from a study of blood T cell repertoires in COVID-19. Whole-study context: Samples of COVID-19 (acute and convalescent) were obtained from the United States, Italy and Spain.

Across fewer than 25 US areas, participants ranged in age from roughly 18 to 95 years. Profiling relied on immunoSEQ multiplex PCR, and the TCRdb table lists in-frame clones only, not all of them. Of 300,000 to 400,000 clones listed, about 88% are singletons. Trimming at V came to 1 base and at J to 7 bases, leaving 8 bases not matched to a gene. The germline V gene encodes CDR1 LNHDA and CDR2 SQIVND (reference sequence). This CDR3 has 16 amino acids. Sequencing input: PBMCs or T cells enriched from blood (not recorded which). This TCR came from a woman in her late teens or twenties who had recovered from COVID-19. The genes are TRBV19 and TRBJ2-1; TRBD2 aligns across 9 bases. The CDR3 DNA follows: TGTGCCAGTAGTATAGGGCGGGGGGGCCGGTATAATGAGCAGTTCTTC. This gives the protein CASSIGRGGRYNEQFF.